This entry lists 20 T cell receptor beta chains sequenced from one sample in a study of CD4 T cells in relation to SARS-CoV-2 and coronaviruses. CD4+ T cells from unexposed donors were obtained before the COVID-19 pandemic (2011-2018). Generated by immunoSEQ multiplex PCR, the TCRdb table keeps only in-frame clones and is missing some. The repertoire holds around 56,000 clones, with just over 85% as singletons. Material for sequencing was memory CD4+ T cells from PBMCs. The receptors here all came from a human donor in good health.

V and J are TRBV11-3 and TRBJ2-7; D unresolved. Trimming shortened V by 1 base and J by 4 bases, and 14 bases separated the two germline ends. The CDR3 spans 15 residues. Looked up from germline, CDR1 is SGHNT and CDR2 is YENEEA. The CDR3 sequence: CASSLVRRISYEQYF. The CDR3, as DNA: TGTGCCAGCAGCTTAGTGAGGCGGATTTCGTACGAGCAGTACTTC.

CDR3 sequence (DNA): TGTGCCAGCTCACCTATAGCGGGAGGTAGTACTGGGGCCAACGTCCTGACTTTC. Protein sequence: CASSPIAGGSTGANVLTF. This chain links TRBV18 with TRBJ2-6; 10 nucleotides match TRBD2. The CDR3 is 18 residues long. Germline-derived CDR1 and CDR2 are KGHSH and LQKENI. Trimming at V came to 3 bases and at J to 2 bases, leaving 7 bases not matched to a gene.

The sample holds a few counts of this clone. The chain uses TRBV6-5 and TRBJ1-2, with unresolved D. The germline V and J ends were trimmed by 4 bases and 5 bases, with 5 bases remaining between them. CDR1 is MNHEY and CDR2 is SVGAGI in the germline V gene. The CDR3 loop spans 11 amino acids. CDR3 residues: CASSSGYGYTF. DNA for the CDR3: TGTGCCAGCAGTTCGGGGTATGGCTACACCTTC.

V is TRBV30 and J is TRBJ1-1; D not certain. Germline CDR1 reads GTSNPN; CDR2 reads SVGIG (reference sequence). The CDR3 consists of 14 residues. With 0 bases removed from V and 3 bases from J, the gap between germline ends came to 11 bases. The CDR3 DNA follows: TGTGCCTGGAGTGTTACCGCCGAACACACTGAAGCTTTCTTT. Protein product: CAWSVTAEHTEAFF.

The count of this clone is one. This sequence joins TRBV3-1 (or the pseudogene TRBV3-2) and TRBJ2-7; D remains ambiguous. CDR3 length equals 15 residues. Between the trimmed V and J ends, which lost 4 bases and 5 bases, there was a span of 18 bases. Germline V CDR1 and CDR2: LGHDT, YNNKEL (reference sequence). Here the CDR3 reads CASSPQVRRSHEQYF. Here the CDR3 DNA reads TGTGCCAGCAGCCCCCAGGTCCGACGATCCCACGAGCAGTACTTC.

The J gene is TRBJ2-7, the V gene TRBV10-1; 13 nucleotides line up with TRBD2. This CDR3 comprises 15 residues. The junction had 3 bases not matched to a gene; V was cut back by 2 bases and J by 5 bases. Germline lookup yields CDR1 WNHNN and CDR2 SYGVQD (reference sequence). In DNA form, the CDR3 reads TGCGCCAGCAGTGAGGGGACTAGCGGGATGAACGAGCAGTACTTC. Translation gives CASSEGTSGMNEQYF.

CDR3 sequence reads: CASTKFSGSPYEQYF. The CDR3 DNA is TGTGCCAGTACCAAATTTAGCGGGAGTCCGTACGAGCAGTACTTC. The chain joins TRBV19 to TRBJ2-7; TRBD2 agrees at 9 bases. V lost 7 bases to trimming and J lost 4 bases; unmatched junction nucleotides: 11. The CDR3 spans 15 residues. Germline CDR1 is LNHDA and CDR2 is SQIVND (reference sequence).

This clone was recorded once. The CDR3 sequence is CASISGGSNQPQHF. The CDR3 region has the DNA TGTGCCAGCATTTCGGGGGGTAGCAATCAGCCCCAGCATTTT. This chain uses TRBV28 with TRBJ1-5; weak D call: TRBD1 (5 bases). This CDR3 comprises 14 residues. CDR1 and CDR2 from the germline V gene are MDHEN and SYDVKM. Trimming stripped 7 bases from V and 0 bases from J, with 10 bases between. The full variable domain, in which reference TRBV28 and TRBJ1-5 provide the parts outside the CDR3, is DVKVTQSSRYLVKRTGEKVFLECVQDMDHENMFWYRQDPGLGLRLIYFSYDVKMKEKGDIPEGYSVSREKKERFSLILESASTNQTSMYLCASISGGSNQPQHFGDGTRLSIL.

V and J are TRBV2 and TRBJ2-5, with 12 bases that match TRBD2. With V trimmed by 6 bases and J by 4 bases, 9 bases remained unmatched. This CDR3 comprises 16 residues. CDR1 is SNHLY and CDR2 is FYNNEI in the germline V gene. The CDR3 DNA sequence: TGTGCCAGCAGCACCTTCCAGGGACTAGCGGGAGAGACCCAGTACTTC. Translating gives CASSTFQGLAGETQYF.

The CDR3 region is CASSVLGSGSYEQYF. The CDR3 DNA sequence: TGTGCCAGCAGCGTATTAGGTAGCGGCTCCTACGAGCAGTACTTC. The chain couples TRBV9 to TRBJ2-7; tentatively, D is TRBD2 (6 bases). Deletions cut 1 base from V and 0 bases from J, with 11 bases between. Germline CDR1 SGDLS, CDR2 YYNGEE. The CDR3 sequence is 15 residues long.

The chain combines TRBV29-1 with TRBJ1-5; maybe TRBD1 (6 bases). The V gene's germline CDR1 is SQVTM and CDR2 ANQGSEA. V shed 4 bases and J shed 3 bases, with 19 bases lying between them. The CDR3 loop spans 16 amino acids. The CDR3 DNA sequence: TGCAGCGTTGCAATCGCCGGGACAAGCCCCAATCAGCCCCAGCATTTT. This codes for CSVAIAGTSPNQPQHF.

The CDR3 loop is CASSQGPVNQPQHF. As DNA, the CDR3 is TGTGCCAGCAGCCAAGGGCCGGTGAATCAGCCCCAGCATTTT. The chain is built from TRBV3-1 (or the pseudogene TRBV3-2) and TRBJ1-5; unclear D gene. V gave up 1 base and J gave up 4 bases, with 8 bases separating them. The germline V gene has CDR1 LGHDT and CDR2 YNNKEL (reference sequence). The CDR3 spans 14 residues.

The rearrangement uses TRBV5-1 and TRBJ1-3; D not certain. CDR1 is SGHRS, CDR2 YFSETQ, per germline. The CDR3 totals 14 residues. V dropped 0 bases and J dropped 0 bases, with 4 bases sitting between them. CDR3 sequence reads: CASSLGNSGNTIYF. CDR3 bases: TGCGCCAGCAGCTTGGGGAACTCTGGAAACACCATATATTTT.

The chain has TRBV28 and TRBJ2-5; D is unclear. The germline V gene has CDR1 MDHEN and CDR2 SYDVKM. Trimming took off 6 bases at V and 4 bases at J, with 9 bases between the two ends. The CDR3 contains 12 residues. CDR3 amino acids: CASRKIPETQYF. The CDR3, as DNA: TGTGCCAGCAGAAAAATCCCAGAGACCCAGTACTTC.

The table lists this clone with a count of one. The chain joins TRBV28 to TRBJ1-2; 7 bases line up with TRBD1. Germline V gene sequence: CDR1 MDHEN, CDR2 SYDVKM. The CDR3 loop spans 15 amino acids. V dropped 2 bases and J dropped 4; count of bases not matched to a gene: 7. In DNA form, the CDR3 reads TGTGCCAGCAGTTTAGGAGCAGGGGGTATCTATGGCTACACCTTC. Protein: CASSLGAGGIYGYTF.

The chain uses TRBV7-8 and TRBJ2-1, with D possibly matching TRBD2 (5 bases). The CDR3 contains 14 residues. V was trimmed by 4 bases and J by 13 bases, leaving 20 bases between them. Germline CDR1 reads SGHVS; CDR2 reads FQNEAQ. Here the CDR3 DNA reads TGTGCCAGCAGCTCCACGGGGAGTCCGCCCCTCCAGTTCTTC. Translation gives CASSSTGSPPLQFF.

This clone showed up just once. DNA of the CDR3: TGTGCCAGCAGCACCGGAAGGGAGACCCAGTACTTC. Amino acid sequence: CASSTGRETQYF. The gene calls are TRBV7-2 and TRBJ2-5; unclear D gene. Germline loops: CDR1 SGHTA, CDR2 FQGNSA. V shed 5 bases and J shed 5 bases, with 9 bases lying between them. The CDR3 length is 12 residues.

This rearrangement joins TRBV30 to TRBJ1-3; unclear D gene. V gave up 5 bases and J gave up 4 bases, with 6 bases separating them. Germline lookup yields CDR1 GTSNPN and CDR2 SVGIG (reference sequence). The CDR3 sequence is 11 residues long. This CDR3 reads CAWAQGNTIYF. The DNA of the CDR3 is TGTGCCTGGGCTCAGGGAAACACCATATATTTT.

The gene calls are TRBV7-3 and TRBJ2-1; D is uncertain. V was cut by 4 bases and J by 0 bases, with 13 bases left in between. Germline loops: CDR1 SGHTA, CDR2 FQGTGA. The CDR3 contains 16 residues. CDR3 region: CASSYYPASSYNEQFF. In DNA, the CDR3 is TGTGCCAGCAGCTACTATCCGGCGAGCTCCTACAATGAGCAGTTCTTC.

The chain uses TRBV18 and TRBJ2-1; 8 bases are a match to TRBD2. Germline values: CDR1 KGHSH, CDR2 LQKENI. V was clipped by 2 bases and J by 6 bases; unmatched bases: 3. The CDR3 has 14 residues. CDR3 loop: CASSPGTSPNEQFF. CDR3 sequence (DNA): TGTGCCAGCTCACCAGGGACTAGTCCCAATGAGCAGTTCTTC. The full variable domain, its missing parts supplied by reference TRBV18 and TRBJ2-1, is NAGVMQNPRHLVRRRGQEARLRCSPMKGHSHVYWYRQLPEEGLKFMVYLQKENIIDESGMPKERFSAEFPKEGPSILRIQQVVRGDSAAYFCASSPGTSPNEQFFGPGTRLTVL.